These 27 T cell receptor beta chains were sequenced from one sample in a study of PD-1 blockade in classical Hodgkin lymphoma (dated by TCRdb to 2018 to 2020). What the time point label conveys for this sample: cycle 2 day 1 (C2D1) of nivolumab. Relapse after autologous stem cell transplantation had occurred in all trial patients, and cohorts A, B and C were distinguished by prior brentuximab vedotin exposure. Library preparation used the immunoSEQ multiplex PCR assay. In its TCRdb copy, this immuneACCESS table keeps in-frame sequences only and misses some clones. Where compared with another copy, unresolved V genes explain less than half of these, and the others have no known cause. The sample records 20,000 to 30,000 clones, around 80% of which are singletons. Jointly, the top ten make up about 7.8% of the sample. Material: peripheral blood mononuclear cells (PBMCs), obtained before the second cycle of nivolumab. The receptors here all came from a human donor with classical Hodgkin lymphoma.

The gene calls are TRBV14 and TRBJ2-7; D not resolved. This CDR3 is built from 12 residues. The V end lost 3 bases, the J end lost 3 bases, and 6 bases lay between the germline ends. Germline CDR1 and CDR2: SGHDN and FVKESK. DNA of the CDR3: TGTGCCAGCAGCCAGGGTTTCTACGAGCAGTACTTC. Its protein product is CASSQGFYEQYF.

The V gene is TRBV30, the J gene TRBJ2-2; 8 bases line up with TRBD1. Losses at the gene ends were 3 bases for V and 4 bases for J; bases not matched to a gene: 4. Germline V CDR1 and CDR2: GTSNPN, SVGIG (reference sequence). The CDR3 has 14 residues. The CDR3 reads CAWRGQEFTGELFF. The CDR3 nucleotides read TGTGCCTGGAGGGGACAGGAGTTCACCGGGGAGCTGTTTTTT.

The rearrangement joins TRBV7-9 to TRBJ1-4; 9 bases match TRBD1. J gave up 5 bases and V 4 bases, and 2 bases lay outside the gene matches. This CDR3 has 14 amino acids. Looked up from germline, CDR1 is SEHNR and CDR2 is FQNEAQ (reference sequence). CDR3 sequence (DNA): TGTGCCAGCAGCTACAGGGGGCGGAATGAAAAACTGTTTTTT. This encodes CASSYRGRNEKLFF.

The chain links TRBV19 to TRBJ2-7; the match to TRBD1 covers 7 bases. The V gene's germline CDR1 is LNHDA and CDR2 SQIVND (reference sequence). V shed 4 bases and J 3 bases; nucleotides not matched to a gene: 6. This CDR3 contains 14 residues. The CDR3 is CASSTRDSYYEQYF. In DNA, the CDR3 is TGTGCCAGTAGTACTCGGGACAGCTACTACGAGCAGTACTTC.

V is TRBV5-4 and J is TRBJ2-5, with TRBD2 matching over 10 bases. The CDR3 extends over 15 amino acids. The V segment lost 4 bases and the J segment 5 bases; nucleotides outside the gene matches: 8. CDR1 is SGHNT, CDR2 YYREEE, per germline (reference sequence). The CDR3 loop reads CASSIVLAGEETQYF. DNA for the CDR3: TGTGCCAGCAGCATTGTTCTAGCGGGGGAGGAGACCCAGTACTTC.

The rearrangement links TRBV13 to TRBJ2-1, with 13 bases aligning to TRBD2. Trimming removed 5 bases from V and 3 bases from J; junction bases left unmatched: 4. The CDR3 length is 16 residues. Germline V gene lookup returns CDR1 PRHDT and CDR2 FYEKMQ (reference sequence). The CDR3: CASSLRTSGGYNEQFF. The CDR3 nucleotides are TGTGCCAGCAGCCTTCGGACTAGCGGGGGCTACAATGAGCAGTTCTTC. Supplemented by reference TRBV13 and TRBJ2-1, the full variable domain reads AAGVIQSPRHLIKEKRETATLKCYPIPRHDTVYWYQQGPGQDPQFLISFYEKMQSDKGSIPDRFSAQQFSDYHSELNMSSLELGDSALYFCASSLRTSGGYNEQFFGPGTRLTVL.

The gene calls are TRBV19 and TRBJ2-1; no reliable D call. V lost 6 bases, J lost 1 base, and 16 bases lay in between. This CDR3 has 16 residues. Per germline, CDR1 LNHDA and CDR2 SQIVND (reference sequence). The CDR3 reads CASRSRLGSSYNEQFF. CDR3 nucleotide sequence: TGTGCCAGTAGAAGCAGGTTGGGAAGTTCCTACAATGAGCAGTTCTTC.

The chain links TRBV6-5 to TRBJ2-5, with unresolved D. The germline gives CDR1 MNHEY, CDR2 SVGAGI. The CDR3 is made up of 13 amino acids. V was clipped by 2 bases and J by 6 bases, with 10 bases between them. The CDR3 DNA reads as TGTGCCAGCAGTTACCGGAGTGGTCAGACCCAGTACTTC. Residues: CASSYRSGQTQYF.

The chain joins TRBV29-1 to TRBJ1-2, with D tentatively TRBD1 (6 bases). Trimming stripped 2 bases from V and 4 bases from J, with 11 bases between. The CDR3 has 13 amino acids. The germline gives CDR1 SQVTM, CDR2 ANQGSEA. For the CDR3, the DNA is TGCAGCGTTGAAACAGGGCTTGGCTATGGCTACACCTTC. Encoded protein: CSVETGLGYGYTF.

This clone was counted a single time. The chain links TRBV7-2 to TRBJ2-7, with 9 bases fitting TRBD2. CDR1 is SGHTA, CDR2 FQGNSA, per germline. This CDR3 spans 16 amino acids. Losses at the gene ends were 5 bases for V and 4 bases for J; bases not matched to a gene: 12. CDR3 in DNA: TGTGCCAGCAGCCCCCGATCGCGGGGGGGCGGTTACGAGCAGTACTTC. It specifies CASSPRSRGGGYEQYF.

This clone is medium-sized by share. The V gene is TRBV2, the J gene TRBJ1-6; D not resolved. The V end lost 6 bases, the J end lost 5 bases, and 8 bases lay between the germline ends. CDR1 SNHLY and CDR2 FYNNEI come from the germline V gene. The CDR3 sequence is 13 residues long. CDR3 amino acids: CASRVSNNSPLHF. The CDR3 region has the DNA TGTGCCAGCAGGGTCAGTAATAATTCACCCCTCCACTTT. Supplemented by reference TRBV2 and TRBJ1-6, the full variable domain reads EPEVTQTPSHQVTQMGQEVILRCVPISNHLYFYWYRQILGQKVEFLVSFYNNEISEKSEIFDDQFSVERPDGSNFTLKIRSTKLEDSAMYFCASRVSNNSPLHFGNGTRLTVT.

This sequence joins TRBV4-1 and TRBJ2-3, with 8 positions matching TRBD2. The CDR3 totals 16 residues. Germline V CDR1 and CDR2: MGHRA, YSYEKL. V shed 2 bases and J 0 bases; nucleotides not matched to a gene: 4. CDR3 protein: CASSQLLAGSTDTQYF. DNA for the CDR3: TGCGCCAGCAGCCAACTCCTAGCGGGTAGCACAGATACGCAGTATTTT.

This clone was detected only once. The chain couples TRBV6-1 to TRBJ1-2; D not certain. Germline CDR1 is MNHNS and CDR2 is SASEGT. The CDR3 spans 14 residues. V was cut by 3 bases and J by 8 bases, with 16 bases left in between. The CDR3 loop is CASSDLRAGGGYTF. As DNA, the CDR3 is TGTGCCAGCAGTGACCTTAGGGCCGGCGGAGGCTACACCTTC.

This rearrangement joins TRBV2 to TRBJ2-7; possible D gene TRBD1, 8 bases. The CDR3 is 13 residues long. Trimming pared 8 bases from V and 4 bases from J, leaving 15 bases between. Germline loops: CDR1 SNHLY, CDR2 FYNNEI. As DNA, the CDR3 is TGTGCCAGCCGGACAGGGAGGGGATACGAGCAGTACTTC. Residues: CASRTGRGYEQYF.

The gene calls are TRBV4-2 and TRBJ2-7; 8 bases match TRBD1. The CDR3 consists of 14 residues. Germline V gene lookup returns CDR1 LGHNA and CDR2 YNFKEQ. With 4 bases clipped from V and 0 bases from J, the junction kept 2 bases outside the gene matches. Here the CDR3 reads CASSRDRGSYEQYF. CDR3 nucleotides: TGTGCCAGCAGCCGAGACAGGGGCTCCTACGAGCAGTACTTC.

CDR3 in amino acids: CSSKLALGTDTQYF. The CDR3 nucleotides are TGCAGCTCCAAACTAGCACTGGGCACAGATACGCAGTATTTT. The rearrangement uses TRBV29-1 and TRBJ2-3, with a weak D call TRBD2 (6 bases). The CDR3 is 14 residues long. V was pared by 8 bases and J by 1 base, with 16 bases between. Germline lookup yields CDR1 SQVTM and CDR2 ANQGSEA.

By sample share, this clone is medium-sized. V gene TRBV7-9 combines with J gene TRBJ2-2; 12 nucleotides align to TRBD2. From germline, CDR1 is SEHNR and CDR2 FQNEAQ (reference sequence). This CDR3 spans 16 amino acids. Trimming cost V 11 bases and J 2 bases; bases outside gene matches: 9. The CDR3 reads CAGEGLAGINTGELFF. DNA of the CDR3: TGTGCCGGAGAGGGACTAGCGGGCATAAACACCGGGGAGCTGTTTTTT.

The CDR3 protein is CACHPRQGRNTGELFF. DNA for the CDR3: TGTGCCTGCCATCCTAGGCAGGGAAGGAACACCGGGGAGCTGTTTTTT. The rearrangement uses TRBV30 and TRBJ2-2; a weak D match, TRBD1 (5 bases). Trimming shortened V by 6 bases and J by 1 base, and 18 bases separated the two germline ends. Germline lookup yields CDR1 GTSNPN and CDR2 SVGIG (reference sequence). The CDR3 totals 16 residues.

The CDR3 nucleotides are TGTGCCAGCAGCCCCCCGGACAGCGAAGAGACCCAGTACTTC. Its protein is CASSPPDSEETQYF. The V call is TRBV6-5, the J call TRBJ2-5, with D tentatively TRBD1 (6 bases). The CDR3 runs 14 residues. Trimming took off 6 bases at V and 3 bases at J, with 14 bases between the two ends. Germline V lookup: CDR1 MNHEY, CDR2 SVGAGI.

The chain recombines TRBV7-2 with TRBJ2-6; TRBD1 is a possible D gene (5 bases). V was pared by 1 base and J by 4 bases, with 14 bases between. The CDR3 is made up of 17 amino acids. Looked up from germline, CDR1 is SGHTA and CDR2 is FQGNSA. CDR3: CASSLVATGSGANVLTF. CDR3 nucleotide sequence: TGTGCCAGCAGCTTAGTAGCCACAGGTTCAGGGGCCAACGTCCTGACTTTC.

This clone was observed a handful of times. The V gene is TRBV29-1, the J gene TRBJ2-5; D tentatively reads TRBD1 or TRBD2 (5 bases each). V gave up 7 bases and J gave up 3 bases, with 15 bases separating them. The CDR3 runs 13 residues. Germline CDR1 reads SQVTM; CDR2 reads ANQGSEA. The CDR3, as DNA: TGCAGCGCTGGGGGTAGGGTAGAAGAGACCCAGTACTTC. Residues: CSAGGRVEETQYF.

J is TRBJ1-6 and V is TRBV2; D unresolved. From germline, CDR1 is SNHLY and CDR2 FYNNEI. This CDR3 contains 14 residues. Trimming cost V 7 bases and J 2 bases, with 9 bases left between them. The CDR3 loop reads CASNGPTYNSPLHF. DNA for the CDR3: TGTGCCAGCAATGGTCCTACCTATAATTCACCCCTCCACTTT. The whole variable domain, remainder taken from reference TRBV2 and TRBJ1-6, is EPEVTQTPSHQVTQMGQEVILRCVPISNHLYFYWYRQILGQKVEFLVSFYNNEISEKSEIFDDQFSVERPDGSNFTLKIRSTKLEDSAMYFCASNGPTYNSPLHFGNGTRLTVT.

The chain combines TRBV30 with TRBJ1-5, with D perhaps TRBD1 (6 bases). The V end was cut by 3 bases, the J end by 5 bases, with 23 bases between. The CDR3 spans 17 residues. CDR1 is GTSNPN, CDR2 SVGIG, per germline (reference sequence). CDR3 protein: CAWSLGWKSGVHQPQHF. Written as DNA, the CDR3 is TGTGCCTGGAGCTTGGGGTGGAAATCAGGGGTGCATCAGCCCCAGCATTTT.

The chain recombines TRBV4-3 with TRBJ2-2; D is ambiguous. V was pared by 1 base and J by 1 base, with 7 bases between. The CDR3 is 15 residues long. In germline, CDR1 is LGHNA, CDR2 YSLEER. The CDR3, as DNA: TGCGCCAGCAGCCAAGGCGTTCTGAACACCGGGGAGCTGTTTTTT. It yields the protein CASSQGVLNTGELFF.

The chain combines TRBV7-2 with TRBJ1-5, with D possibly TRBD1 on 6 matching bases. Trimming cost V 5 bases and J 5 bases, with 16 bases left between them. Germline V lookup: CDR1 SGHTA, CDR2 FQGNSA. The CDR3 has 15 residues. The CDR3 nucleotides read TGTGCCAGCAGCCCGCGTGGGGGGCCCTATCAGCCCCAGCATTTT. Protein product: CASSPRGGPYQPQHF.

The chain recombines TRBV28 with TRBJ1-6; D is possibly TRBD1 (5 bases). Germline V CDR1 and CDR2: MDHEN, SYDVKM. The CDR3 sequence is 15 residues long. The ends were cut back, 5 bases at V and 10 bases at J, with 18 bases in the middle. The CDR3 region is CASSGRDVSNSPLHF. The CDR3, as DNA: TGTGCCAGCAGTGGCCGGGACGTTAGTAACTCACCCCTCCACTTT. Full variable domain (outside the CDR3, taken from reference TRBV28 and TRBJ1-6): DVKVTQSSRYLVKRTGEKVFLECVQDMDHENMFWYRQDPGLGLRLIYFSYDVKMKEKGDIPEGYSVSREKKERFSLILESASTNQTSMYLCASSGRDVSNSPLHFGNGTRLTVT.

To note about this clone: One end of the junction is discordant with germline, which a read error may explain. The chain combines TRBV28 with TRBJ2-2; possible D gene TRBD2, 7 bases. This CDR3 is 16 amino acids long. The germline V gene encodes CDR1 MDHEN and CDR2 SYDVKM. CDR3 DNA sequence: TGTGCCAGCAGTTTCTTGGGGGGGCCGAAAACCGGGGAGCTGTTTTTT. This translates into CASSFLGGPKTGELFF.